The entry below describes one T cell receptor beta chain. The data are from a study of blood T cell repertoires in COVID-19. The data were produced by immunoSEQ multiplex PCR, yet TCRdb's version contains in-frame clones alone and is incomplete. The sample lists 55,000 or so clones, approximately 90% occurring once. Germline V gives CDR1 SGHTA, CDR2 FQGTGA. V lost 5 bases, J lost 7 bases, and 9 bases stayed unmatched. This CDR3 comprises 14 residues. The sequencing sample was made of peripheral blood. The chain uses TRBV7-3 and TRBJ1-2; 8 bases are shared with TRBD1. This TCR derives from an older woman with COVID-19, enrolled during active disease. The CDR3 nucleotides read TGTGCCAGCAGCCCCGGACAGGGACAGAGTGGCTACACCTTC. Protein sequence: CASSPGQGQSGYTF.